The clone carrying this TCR beta chain has just a few counts. Its antigen is not identified. The table came from immunoSEQ multiplex PCR; TCRdb's copy has only in-frame clones and leaves some out. The table has approximately 37,000 clones, just under 75% seen once. Sequencing was preceded by expansion of antigen-specific CD4+ T cells with viral peptide pools in the ViraFEST assay. The culture ran for less than 12 days, and then CD4+ T cells were isolated. The person's infection with SARS-CoV-2, confirmed by PCR, took place between March and December 2020. This record belongs to a study of vaccination effects on CD4 cells after COVID-19. There are 15 residues in the CDR3. Trimming shortened V by 6 bases and J by 0 bases, and 15 bases separated the two germline ends. Germline CDR1 reads MNHEY; CDR2 reads SVGAGI.

The rearrangement joins TRBV6-5 to TRBJ2-7; D is perhaps TRBD1 (6 bases). The sample in question was CD4+ T cells from PBMCs cultured with a peptide pool, obtained before COVID-19 vaccination. The receptor comes from a human donor who had a prior SARS-CoV-2 infection. CDR3 DNA sequence: TGTGCCAGCAGAAATCTACAGGGCCACTCCTACGAGCAGTACTTC. This translates into CASRNLQGHSYEQYF.